This T cell receptor beta chain is drawn from a study of OX40 agonist ivuxolimab in advanced cancers. Study-level background: The drug used for patients, ivuxolimab, was an agonistic anti-OX40 (CD134) antibody. At doses from 0.01 to 10 mg/kg, patients were given intravenous ivuxolimab every 2 weeks. Study-wide points: In CD8+ T cells, expanded clones were on average more numerous than in CD4+.

The V end was cut by 0 bases, the J end by 4 bases, with 7 bases between. Germline loops: CDR1 SGHRS, CDR2 YFSETQ. The CDR3 consists of 13 residues. In the case of this clone: The target antigen is unknown.

The sampling schedule covered blood at baseline, cycle 4 day 1, and cycle 7 day 1. Sequencing used immunoSEQ multiplex PCR; TCRdb keeps in-frame clones, though not all of them. In the table there are about 92,000 clones, 90% to 95% of which are singletons. The sequenced sample was CD4+ or CD8+ T cells sorted from blood, obtained in a trial of the OX40 agonist ivuxolimab. The sequence was obtained from an adult with an advanced solid tumor such as melanoma, head and neck, liver or kidney cancer. This sequence joins TRBV5-1 and TRBJ1-2; the D gene is possibly TRBD1 (5 bases). The CDR3 DNA follows: TGCGCCAGCAGCTTGGAGGGGAGCTATGGCTACACCTTC. Translated, it gives CASSLEGSYGYTF.